A single T cell receptor (beta chain) is shown here with its context. Only one count was recorded for this clone. Its antigen is not yet known. No base quality information exists; no much larger clone differs at one position. The goal of deep resolution MiSeq sequencing was a depth between 1 in 1 million and 1 in 200,000 T cells, and coverage averaged 10x per clonotype. TCR beta libraries were generated with the immunoSEQ hsTCRB Kit. The original methods were these. ImmunoSEQ Data Assistant and ImmunoSEQ Analyzer were used for data analysis, and V, D and J genes were assigned according to IMGT definitions. Clonality, with values ranging from 0 to 1, was calculated as one minus the normalized Shannon entropy of productive rearrangement frequencies. Public clonotype analysis was restricted to overrepresented clonotypes comprising at least 0.05% of each patient's repertoire. Approximately 13 age-matched healthy donor repertoires from immuneACCESS served as clonality controls. In TCRdb, the immuneACCESS table is reduced to in-frame sequences with V and J assigned. These tables do not hold every clone; where another copy was compared, an unresolved V gene accounts for under half, and the others remain unexplained. V, J and clone size reflect that table, while D and trimming were determined from the DNA. The sample profile shows fewer than 55,000 clones; 57% of them were found once. Approximately 27% of the sample is held by the ten biggest clonotypes.

The data stem from a study of cytotoxic CD8 clonotypes in ibrutinib-treated CLL listed by TCRdb under 2021. Turning to the overall study: The cohort had about a dozen relapsed/refractory and around 15 treatment-naive patients; 17 to 18 were IGHV unmutated. Partial responses were observed in about 24 patients and complete responses in 2; after a median follow-up of around 68 months, remission was maintained in around 14 patients and progression was observed in some twelve. Response samples were taken after a median of 12 months on treatment, ranging from about 6 to 40 months. Samples averaged approximately 250,000 productive templates and approximately 100,000 productive rearrangements. Longitudinal samples were available for about 30% of the 86 trial participants. Cryopreserved peripheral blood mononuclear cells were collected at three points: before therapy, at response, and at either sustained remission or disease progression. Patients were still on ibrutinib when every remission and progressive disease sample was collected.

The CDR3 covers 14 residues, taking in both the cysteine and the phenylalanine. CDR3 DNA only is kept here, 42 bases in frame from base 1. CDR1 and CDR2 were assigned from the germline V gene as SNHLY and FYNNEI. The time point tag for this specimen amounts to: around 2 years on ibrutinib. Approximately 2 micrograms of genomic DNA were extracted from cryopreserved PBMCs for TCR beta library preparation. Longitudinal blood samples from CLL patients receiving ibrutinib monotherapy were subjected to high-throughput TCR beta sequencing. The patients were enrolled in a single-center, open-label phase 2 trial of ibrutinib monotherapy. General findings and caveats noted by the study authors: Public clonotypes were found to be uncommon and were observed to contract or remain stable during treatment; the increase in clonality was shown to reflect expansion of private clonotypes at ibrutinib response. At baseline, clonality was higher than in age-matched healthy donors and showed a strong correlation with circulating CD8+ T-cell counts. Sampling times were not matched between patients in sustained remission and patients whose disease was progressing, and lymph node repertoires were not examined. Clonality increased at ibrutinib response, stayed stable in sustained remission, and fell back toward baseline at progression.

The receptor was isolated from a human donor with chronic lymphocytic leukemia. The chain is made from TRBV2 and TRBJ2-3, and 10 bases in between align with TRBD2. Sequencing used PBMCs, obtained after 24 months of ibrutinib treatment. The DNA sequence reads TGTGCTGGGGGAGTGGGACTAGCGACAGATACGCAGTATTTT. It encodes CAGGVGLATDTQYF.